A single T cell receptor (beta chain) is shown here with its context. The CDR3 end falls 3 residues outside the read, so it is completed with the germline J gene. Trimming removed 4 bases from V and 4 bases from J, with 17 bases in between. The CDR3 is 16 amino acids. Germline lookup yields CDR1 LNHDA and CDR2 SQIVND (reference sequence). These data belong to a study of T cells in women clearing cervical HPV infection. Sequencing was performed with immunoSEQ multiplex PCR; in TCRdb, only in-frame clones are kept and a portion is missing. The specimen's table records approximately 30,000 clones. The origin of this receptor is a woman between 18 and 70 years old with a cervical HPV16 infection that either progressed to CIN3+ or cleared (not recorded which). The rearrangement links TRBV19 to TRBJ2-1, with D possibly being TRBD2 (6 bases). Source material: blood buffy coat. The part of the CDR3 DNA that was read is TGTGCCAGTAGTACCCCGGGACTGGATTTGTACAATGAG. Protein sequence: CASSTPGLDLYNE. The entire CDR3 protein reads CASSTPGLDLYNEQFF. Full variable domain (rest looked up from reference TRBV19 and TRBJ2-1): DGGITQSPKYLFRKEGQNVTLSCEQNLNHDAMYWYRQDPGQGLRLIYYSQIVNDFQKGDIAEGYSVSREKKESFPLTVTSAQKNPTAFYLCASSTPGLDLYNEQFFGPGTRLTVL.